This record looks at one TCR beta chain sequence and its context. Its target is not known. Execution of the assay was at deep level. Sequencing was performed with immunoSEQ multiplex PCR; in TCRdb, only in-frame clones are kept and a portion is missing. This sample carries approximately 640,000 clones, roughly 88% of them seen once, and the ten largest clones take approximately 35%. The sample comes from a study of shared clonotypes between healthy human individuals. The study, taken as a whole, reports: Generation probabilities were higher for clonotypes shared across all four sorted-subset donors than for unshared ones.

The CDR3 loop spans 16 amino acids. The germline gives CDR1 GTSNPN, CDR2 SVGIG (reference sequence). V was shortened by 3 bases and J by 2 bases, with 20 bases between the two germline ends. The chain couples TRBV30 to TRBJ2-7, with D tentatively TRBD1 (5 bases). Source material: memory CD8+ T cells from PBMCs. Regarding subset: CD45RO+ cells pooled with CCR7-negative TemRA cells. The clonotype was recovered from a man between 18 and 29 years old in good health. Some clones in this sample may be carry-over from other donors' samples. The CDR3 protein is CAWSPAVGALTYEQYF. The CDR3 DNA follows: TGTGCCTGGAGCCCAGCCGTAGGGGCGCTGACCTACGAGCAGTACTTC.